This T cell receptor beta chain was recorded in a study of blood T cells in healthy people across ages. Researchers collected approximately 9.5 milliliters of peripheral blood from every single donor. The second PCR ran about 7 to 12 cycles with a sample-barcoded 5' primer and J-beta primers. Via MiXCR, TCRdb re-called the 5' RACE reads, giving one row per CDR3 protein. The sample includes roughly 800,000 distinct CDR3 sequences, 58% seen only once; the top ten take 22%. The germline V gene has CDR1 SGHTA and CDR2 FQGNSA. This CDR3 is 15 amino acids long. V lost 5 bases and J lost 6; bases outside the gene matches: 7.

The chain recombines TRBV7-2 with TRBJ2-3, with TRBD2 identical over 11 bases. Sequencing used blood. This sequence was found in a man aged 30 to 39 in good health. This CDR3 reads CASSNLAGGIDTQYF. CDR3 bases: TGTGCCAGCAGCAATTTAGCGGGGGGGATCGATACGCAGTATTTT.